This is a list of T cell receptor beta chains from one sample in a study of blood T cell repertoires in COVID-19. Assay: immunoSEQ multiplex PCR; the TCRdb copy retains only in-frame clones and omits some. This table has about 160,000 clones, more than 60% appearing once. Sequenced: peripheral blood. Receptors originate from a man between 65 and 79 years old with acute or convalescent COVID-19. Both conserved end residues are part of each CDR3. The D gene is left open where the match is weak. Some rows have no size entry. The others give once, few or many, or a class for an expanded clone.

D	length	J	V	size	CDR3	DNA
NA	14	TRBJ1-4	TRBV6-6	NA	CASSYAGVGEKLFF	TGTGCCAGCAGTTACGCAGGGGTTGGGGAAAAACTGTTTTTT
TRBD2	15	TRBJ2-5	TRBV5-4	many	CASSQLAGGQETQYF	TGTGCCAGCAGCCAGCTAGCGGGAGGACAAGAGACCCAGTACTTC
NA	14	TRBJ1-1	TRBV6-5	NA	CASGLQGTNTEAFF	TGTGCCAGTGGTTTACAGGGTACGAACACTGAAGCTTTCTTT
NA	14	TRBJ1-1	TRBV27	NA	CASSLLGHRTEAFF	TGTGCCAGCAGTTTATTGGGACACCGCACTGAAGCTTTCTTT
NA	15	TRBJ2-7	TRBV11-3	NA	CASSFLLGGVDEQYF	TGTGCCAGCAGCTTCCTACTAGGTGGAGTGGACGAGCAGTACTTC
TRBD2	15	TRBJ2-7	TRBV5-8	NA	CASSGGTSGTYEQYF	TGTGCCAGCAGTGGAGGGACTAGCGGCACCTACGAGCAGTACTTC
NA	13	TRBJ1-5	TRBV18	NA	CASSPAQRQPQHF	TGTGCCAGCTCACCGGCTCAGAGGCAGCCCCAGCATTTT
NA	15	TRBJ1-4	TRBV9	NA	CASSVGVATNEKLFF	TGTGCCAGCAGCGTAGGAGTTGCAACTAATGAAAAACTGTTTTTT
TRBD1	14	TRBJ2-7	TRBV5-1	once	CASSTRTGGDEQYF	TGCGCCAGCAGCACGCGGACAGGGGGTGACGAGCAGTACTTC
NA	16	TRBJ2-1	TRBV19	NA	CASNTKETSSYNEQFF	TGTGCCAGTAATACCAAAGAAACTAGCTCCTACAATGAGCAGTTCTTC
TRBD1	16	TRBJ1-3	TRBV19	NA	CASIGNRGPAGNTIYF	TGTGCCAGTATCGGGAACAGGGGGCCAGCTGGAAACACCATATATTTT
TRBD2	18	TRBJ2-6	TRBV5-4	NA	CASSSGTSGISGANVLTF	TGTGCCAGCAGCTCAGGGACTAGCGGGATCTCTGGGGCCAACGTCCTGACTTTC
TRBD1	16	TRBJ1-1	TRBV10-2	NA	CASSGSGTGGITEAFF	TGCGCCAGCAGTGGATCCGGGACAGGGGGTATCACTGAAGCTTTCTTT
TRBD1	14	TRBJ2-7	TRBV29-1	NA	CSVNGQGVSYEQYF	TGCAGCGTTAATGGACAGGGAGTATCCTACGAGCAGTACTTC
NA	16	TRBJ1-3	TRBV7-2	NA	CASSLAQGSSGNTIYF	TGTGCCAGCAGCTTAGCGCAGGGGAGCTCTGGAAACACCATATATTTT
NA	15	TRBJ1-2	TRBV3-1/TRBV3-2	NA	CASSQGGLPNYGYTF	TGTGCCAGCAGCCAAGGAGGGCTCCCTAACTATGGCTACACCTTC
TRBD1	17	TRBJ2-7	TRBV5-1	NA	CASSLGRGQVASYEQYF	TGCGCCAGCAGCCTGGGGCGGGGACAGGTGGCCTCCTACGAGCAGTACTTC
TRBD1	14	TRBJ2-7	TRBV2	NA	CASRTGQSSYEQYF	TGTGCCAGCAGGACGGGACAGAGCTCCTACGAGCAGTACTTC
TRBD1	14	TRBJ1-1	TRBV29-1	NA	CSVEARQGFTEAFF	TGCAGCGTTGAAGCCCGACAGGGGTTCACTGAAGCTTTCTTT
NA	13	TRBJ2-1	TRBV28	NA	CASRTTPYNEQFF	TGTGCCAGCAGGACTACTCCCTACAATGAGCAGTTCTTC
TRBD2	17	TRBJ2-3	TRBV7-3	NA	CASSLISGGRGADTQYF	TGTGCCAGCAGCTTAATATCGGGCGGGAGGGGCGCAGATACGCAGTATTTT
NA	15	TRBJ1-5	TRBV10-1	few	CASSEQAYSNQPQHF	TGCGCCAGCAGTGAACAGGCATATAGCAATCAGCCCCAGCATTTT
NA	16	TRBJ1-5	TRBV24-1	NA	CATSASGGLAGQPQHF	TGTGCCACCAGTGCCTCTGGAGGGTTGGCGGGGCAGCCCCAGCATTTT
TRBD1	15	TRBJ2-4	TRBV24-1	NA	CATSDPQGSKNIQYF	TGTGCCACCAGTGATCCACAGGGGTCCAAAAACATTCAGTACTTC
NA	15	TRBJ1-1	TRBV6-5	NA	CASTPLGQRNTEAFF	TGTGCCAGCACTCCCTTGGGACAACGGAACACTGAAGCTTTCTTT
NA	17	TRBJ2-4	TRBV15	NA	CATSTRLSRQAKNIQYF	TGTGCCACCAGCACCCGCTTATCACGACAGGCTAAAAACATTCAGTACTTC
NA	13	TRBJ2-1	TRBV5-1	NA	CASSLTGNNEQFF	TGCGCCAGCAGCTTGACGGGGAACAATGAGCAGTTCTTC
TRBD1	12	TRBJ1-2	TRBV7-8	NA	CASSVRQGGYTF	TGTGCCAGCAGCGTCCGACAGGGAGGCTACACCTTC
TRBD1	15	TRBJ2-5	TRBV2	NA	CASTSDRGKAETQYF	TGTGCCAGCACATCTGACAGGGGCAAGGCGGAGACCCAGTACTTC
NA	14	TRBJ1-5	TRBV19	NA	CASSPGQIVQPQHF	TGTGCCAGTAGTCCCGGACAGATTGTTCAGCCCCAGCATTTT
TRBD2	16	TRBJ2-5	TRBV7-2	NA	CASSLRLAGGLETQYF	TGTGCCAGCAGCTTAAGACTAGCGGGAGGGCTAGAGACCCAGTACTTC
TRBD1	14	TRBJ1-2	TRBV5-1	NA	CASSAPDREAGYTF	TGCGCCAGCAGCGCCCCCGACAGGGAGGCTGGCTACACCTTC
TRBD1	15	TRBJ2-5	TRBV2	NA	CASSDRGTGTETQYF	TGTGCCAGCTCAGACAGGGGGACAGGGACGGAGACCCAGTACTTC
TRBD1	14	TRBJ1-2	TRBV7-2	few	CASSAGQGVGGYTF	TGTGCCAGCAGCGCGGGACAGGGGGTAGGGGGCTACACCTTC
NA	15	TRBJ2-5	TRBV7-2	NA	CASSPRLVRGETQYF	TGTGCCAGCAGCCCCAGACTAGTGAGGGGAGAGACCCAGTACTTC
NA	14	TRBJ2-3	TRBV19	NA	CASSNRATIDTQYF	TGTGCCAGTAGCAACAGGGCGACAATAGATACGCAGTATTTT
NA	12	TRBJ1-1	TRBV30	few	CAWSTLDGEAFF	TGTGCCTGGAGCACCCTAGACGGCGAAGCTTTCTTT
TRBD2	15	TRBJ2-1	TRBV18	NA	CASSRPGLFPNEQFF	TGTGCCAGCTCCCGTCCGGGACTATTTCCTAATGAGCAGTTCTTC
NA	14	TRBJ1-4	TRBV3-1/TRBV3-2	once	CASSLTATNEKLFF	TGTGCCAGCAGCCTGACAGCAACTAATGAAAAACTGTTTTTT
NA	13	TRBJ2-7	TRBV7-2	NA	CASSSQGKGEQYF	TGTGCCAGCAGCTCTCAGGGAAAGGGGGAGCAGTACTTC
NA	13	TRBJ2-2	TRBV15	NA	CATGGLNTGELFF	TGTGCCACGGGAGGACTTAATACCGGGGAGCTGTTTTTT
NA	15	TRBJ2-3	TRBV5-1	NA	CASSQGQWGTDTQYF	TGCGCCAGCAGCCAGGGCCAGTGGGGCACAGATACGCAGTATTTT
NA	14	TRBJ1-5	TRBV6-5	many	CATVEFMGQRPQHF	TGTGCCACGGTCGAATTCATGGGGCAAAGGCCCCAGCATTTT
TRBD2	17	TRBJ2-1	TRBV5-1	once	CASSQSSGDLSYNEQFF	TGCGCCAGCAGCCAATCTAGCGGGGACCTCTCCTACAATGAGCAGTTCTTC
TRBD1	15	TRBJ1-2	TRBV19	NA	CASRKTGVKSYGYTF	TGTGCCAGTAGAAAAACAGGGGTTAAATCGTATGGCTACACCTTC
TRBD1	14	TRBJ1-2	TRBV30	NA	CAWSRGQGEWGYTF	TGTGCCTGGAGCCGAGGACAGGGGGAATGGGGCTACACCTTC
TRBD2	13	TRBJ2-3	TRBV19	NA	CASSGGVTDTQYF	TGTGCCAGTAGTGGGGGGGTCACAGATACGCAGTATTTT
NA	12	TRBJ1-5	TRBV7-8	NA	CASSQQGQPQHF	TGTGCCAGCAGCCAACAGGGCCAGCCCCAGCATTTT